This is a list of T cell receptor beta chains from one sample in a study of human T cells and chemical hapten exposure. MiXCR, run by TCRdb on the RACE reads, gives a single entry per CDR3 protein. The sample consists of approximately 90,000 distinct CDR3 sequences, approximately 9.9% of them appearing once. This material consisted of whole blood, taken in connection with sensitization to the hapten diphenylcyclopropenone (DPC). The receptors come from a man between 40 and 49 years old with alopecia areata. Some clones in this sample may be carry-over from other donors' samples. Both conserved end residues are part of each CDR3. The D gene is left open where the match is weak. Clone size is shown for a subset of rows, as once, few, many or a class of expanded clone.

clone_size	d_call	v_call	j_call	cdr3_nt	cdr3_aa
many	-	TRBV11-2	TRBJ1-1	TGTGCCAGCAGCTTAAGGTTTGGACATGTGAACACTGAAGCTTTCTTT	CASSLRFGHVNTEAFF
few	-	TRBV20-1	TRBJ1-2	TGCAGTGCTAGAGTAGACAGCCTTATGGGCTACACCTTC	CSARVDSLMGYTF
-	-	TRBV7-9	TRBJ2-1	TGTGCCAGCAGCACGTTAAGCAATGAGCAGTTCTTC	CASSTLSNEQFF
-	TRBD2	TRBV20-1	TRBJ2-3	TGCAGTGCGAGTAGCGGGAGACAACTGGTAGATACGCAGTATTTT	CSASSGRQLVDTQYF
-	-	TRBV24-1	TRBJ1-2	TGTGCCACCAGGGATGGCTACACCTTC	CATRDGYTF
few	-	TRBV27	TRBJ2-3	TGTGCCAGCTCGGCCCTCATCACAGATACGCAGTATTTT	CASSALITDTQYF
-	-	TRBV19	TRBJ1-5	TGTGCCAGTAGTATCGGCAGGGTTGACAATCAGCCCCAGCATTTT	CASSIGRVDNQPQHF
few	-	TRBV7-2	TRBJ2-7	TGTGCCAGCAGGACGGACAGTTTCTACGAGCAGTACTTC	CASRTDSFYEQYF
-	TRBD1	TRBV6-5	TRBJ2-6	TGTGCCAGCAGTTACGCTGGGACAGGGGTTTCTGGGGCCAACGTCCTGACTTTC	CASSYAGTGVSGANVLTF
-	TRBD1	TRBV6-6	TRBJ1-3	TGTGCCAGCAGTTACCCGGGACAGGGCTTCTCTGGAAACACCATATATTTT	CASSYPGQGFSGNTIYF
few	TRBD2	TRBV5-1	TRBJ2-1	TGCGCCAGCAGCTCTTGGCTAGCGGGAGTAATTGGTAATGAGCAGTTCTTC	CASSSWLAGVIGNEQFF
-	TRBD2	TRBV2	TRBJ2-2	TGTGCCAGCAGTATTAGCGGGATCAATGGCGGGGAGCTGTTTTTT	CASSISGINGGELFF
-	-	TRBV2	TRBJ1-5	TGTGCCAGCAGTGAAGGGGGAAATAGCAATCAGCCCCAGCATTTT	CASSEGGNSNQPQHF
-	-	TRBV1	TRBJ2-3	TGCACCAGCAGCCAAGATCGGGGACTAGCGACCCATACGCAGTATTTT	CTSSQDRGLATHTQYF
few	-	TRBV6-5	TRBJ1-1	TGTGCCAGCAGTTATCGGGACACGAAGACTGAAGCTTTCTTT	CASSYRDTKTEAFF
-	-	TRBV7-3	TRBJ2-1	TGTGCCAGCAGCTTAACGCCAGACCCGGAGAATGAGCAGTTCTTC	CASSLTPDPENEQFF
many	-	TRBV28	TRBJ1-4	TGTGCCAGCAGGTACGACAGCTCAACTAATGAAAAACTGTTTTTT	CASRYDSSTNEKLFF
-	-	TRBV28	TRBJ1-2	TGTGCCAGCAGTTTACAGTCGGCAGGAAATAACTATGGCTACACCTTC	CASSLQSAGNNYGYTF
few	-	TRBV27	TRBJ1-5	TGTGCCAGCAGTGGGAGGGGACTCCCCGAGGGGCCCCAGCATTTT	CASSGRGLPEGPQHF
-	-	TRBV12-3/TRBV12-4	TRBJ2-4	TGTGCCAGCAGTTTTCCCCCCGGGGGAGCCAAAAACATTCAGTACTTC	CASSFPPGGAKNIQYF
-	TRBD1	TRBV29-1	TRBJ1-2	TGCAGCGTAGAAGGACAGGGGAATTTAAGACGCTATGGCTACACCTTC	CSVEGQGNLRRYGYTF
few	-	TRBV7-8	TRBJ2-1	TGTGCCAGCAGTCAGTGGGTCGGTGGTGAGCAGTTCTTC	CASSQWVGGEQFF
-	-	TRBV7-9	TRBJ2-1	TGTGCCAGCAGCTTAGTGGAGGAGCAGTTCTTC	CASSLVEEQFF
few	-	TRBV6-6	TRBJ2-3	TGTGCCAGCAGTTACTCGGAACAGATAAGCACCGATACGCAGTATTTT	CASSYSEQISTDTQYF
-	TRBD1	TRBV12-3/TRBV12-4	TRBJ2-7	TGTGCCAGCAGTCCTCAGACAGGGGAGGAGCAGTACTTC	CASSPQTGEEQYF
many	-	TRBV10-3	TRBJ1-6	TGTGCCATCAGTGACCGGACCTCACCCCTCCACTTT	CAISDRTSPLHF
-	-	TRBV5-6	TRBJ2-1	TGTGCCAGCAGTCGACCGGGAATAGCGGATGACAATGAGCAGTTCTTC	CASSRPGIADDNEQFF
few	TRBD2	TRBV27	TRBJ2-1	TGTGCCAGCAGATTAACTTCTAGCGGCTACAATGAGCAGTTCTTC	CASRLTSSGYNEQFF
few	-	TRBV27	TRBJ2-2	TGTGCCAGCAGTTTATACAGGAACACCGGGGAGCTGTTTTTT	CASSLYRNTGELFF
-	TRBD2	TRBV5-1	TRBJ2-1	TGCGCCAGCAGCTTGGCCATGGAGGCGGGAGGCGAGCAGTTCTTC	CASSLAMEAGGEQFF
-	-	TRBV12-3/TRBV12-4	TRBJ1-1	TGTGCCAGCAGTCCGACAGGCTCGAACACTGAAGCTTTCTTT	CASSPTGSNTEAFF
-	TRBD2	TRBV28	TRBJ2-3	TGTGCCAGCCGAGGACTAGCGAGCAGCACAGATACGCAGTATTTT	CASRGLASSTDTQYF
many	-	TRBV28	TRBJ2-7	TGTGCCAGCAGTTTCTGGTCTGCAGGGGTAGGGACCTACGAGCAGTACTTC	CASSFWSAGVGTYEQYF
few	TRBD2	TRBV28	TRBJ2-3	TGTGCCATCGCGGAGCGGGAAACAGATACGCAGTATTTT	CAIAERETDTQYF
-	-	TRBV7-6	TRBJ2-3	TGTGCCAGCAGCTCAAGAGGGGGGGGCAATACGCAGTATTTT	CASSSRGGGNTQYF
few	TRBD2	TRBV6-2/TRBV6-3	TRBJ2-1	TGTGCCAGCAGTTACGTAACGGGAGGGAGCGGGACCTACAATGAGCAGTTCTTC	CASSYVTGGSGTYNEQFF
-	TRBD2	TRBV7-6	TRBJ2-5	TGTGCCAGCAGCTCCCAGAGTAGCGGGGCCCGGGAGACCCAGTACTTC	CASSSQSSGARETQYF
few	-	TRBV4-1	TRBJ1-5	TGCGCCAGCAGCCAAGAACGGGTCCCGAGCAATCAGCCCCAGCATTTT	CASSQERVPSNQPQHF
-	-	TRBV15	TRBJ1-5	TGTGCCACCTCAGGGGATCTAAATCAGCCCCAGCATTTT	CATSGDLNQPQHF
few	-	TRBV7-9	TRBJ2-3	TGTGCCAGCAGCTTAGTGACTAAATGGGAGGGCACAGATACGCAGTATTTT	CASSLVTKWEGTDTQYF
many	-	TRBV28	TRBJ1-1	TGTGCCAGCAGGGGCAAACCTGAAGCTTTCTTT	CASRGKPEAFF
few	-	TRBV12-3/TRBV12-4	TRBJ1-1	TGTGCCAGCAGTTTGGGTCGAACTGAAGCTTTCTTT	CASSLGRTEAFF
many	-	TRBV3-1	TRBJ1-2	TGTGCCAGCAGCCAAGGCGGCTCCAACTATGGCTACACCTTC	CASSQGGSNYGYTF
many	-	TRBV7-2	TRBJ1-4	TGTGCCAGCAGCCTGAGACAGGAACCTAATGAAAAACTGTTTTTT	CASSLRQEPNEKLFF
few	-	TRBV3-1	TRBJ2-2	TGTGCCAGCAGCCAAGTCTCGAACACCGGGGAGCTGTTTTTT	CASSQVSNTGELFF
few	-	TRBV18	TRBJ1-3	TGTGCCAGCTCACCACCGAGCCGACAGGCCTCTGGAAACACCATATATTTT	CASSPPSRQASGNTIYF
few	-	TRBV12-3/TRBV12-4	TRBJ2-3	TGTGCCAGCAGCCCCGAGGGGGGAGGCACAGATACGCAGTATTTT	CASSPEGGGTDTQYF
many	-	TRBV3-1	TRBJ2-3	TGTGCCAGCAGCCAATACGATGGGACAGATACGCAGTATTTT	CASSQYDGTDTQYF
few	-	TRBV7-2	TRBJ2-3	TGTGCCAGCAGCTTAAAACGACAGACTAGCACAGATACGCAGTATTTT	CASSLKRQTSTDTQYF
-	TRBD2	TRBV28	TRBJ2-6	TGTGCCAGCAGGGGCCAATGGGGAGGGGCTGGGGCCAACGTCCTGACTTTC	CASRGQWGGAGANVLTF
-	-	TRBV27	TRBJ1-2	TGTGCCAGCAGCAGGGCGGGGTATGGCTACACCTTC	CASSRAGYGYTF
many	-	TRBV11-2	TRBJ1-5	TGTGCCAGCAGTCCCCAGGGTGTCAATCAGCCCCAGCATTTT	CASSPQGVNQPQHF
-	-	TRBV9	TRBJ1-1	TGTGCCAGCAGCGCTGACACAGGGCTGGAGGAAGCTTTCTTT	CASSADTGLEEAFF
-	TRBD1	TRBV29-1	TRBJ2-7	TGCAGCGTTGGGCAGACAGGGGGCCCTAGCGAGCAGTACTTC	CSVGQTGGPSEQYF